This record concerns one T cell receptor (beta chain) sequence. This clonotype was seen only a few times. The specificity of this receptor is unknown. Within one base of it there is no much larger clone, and no base qualities were kept. The library came from RT-PCR. Sequenced on an Illumina HiSeq 2500. In TCRdb, the public reads were trimmed at Q25 with fastp and aligned with MiXCR, with productive beta chains retained. Every entry covers one CDR3 protein and lists the most common genes and DNA from its rows. The sample profile shows about 190,000 distinct CDR3 sequences; roughly an eighth of them were found once. Jointly, the top ten make up about 26% of the sample. Germline trimming amounts to 0 bases on V and 7 bases on J, with 9 as the count of junction bases outside the gene matches. The CDR3 spans 17 residues, from the cysteine through the phenylalanine. The CDR3 DNA has 51 bases and is translated from base 1. CDR1 and CDR2 are read off the germline V gene as MNHEY and SVGAGI.

The data were taken from a study of response to subunit inactivated influenza vaccine (dated by TCRdb to the late 2010s). In terms of the full investigation: Deep quantitative T cell receptor repertoire profiling was used in the study to track responses to a trivalent subunit inactivated influenza vaccine.

Here is what the overall study found, with its caveats: According to the authors, only a limited number of new T cells may be recruited by each seasonal influenza vaccination.

The clonotype originates from a man aged 50-60 years who received an inactivated influenza vaccine. Donor details come from another sample of the same person, matched by shared clones. The rearranged segments are TRBV6-5 and TRBJ2-1; TRBD2 matches 10 bases in the middle. Here the sequenced sample was CD8+ T cells sorted from PBMCs, taken 5 days after vaccination. In nucleotide form, the sequence is TGTGCCAGCAGTTACTCGAGGAGCGGGAGGGTTAGAAATGAGCAGTTCTTC. This gives the protein CASSYSRSGRVRNEQFF.